A selection of T cell receptor beta chains follows, all from one sample in a study of blood T cell repertoires in COVID-19. Here immunoSEQ multiplex PCR was the method, and the copy in TCRdb shows in-frame clones only, minus some. The sample lists under 400,000 clones, approximately 83% occurring once. Sample: PBMCs or T cells enriched from blood (not recorded which). These receptors all come from a woman in her thirties or forties with acute COVID-19. Both conserved end residues are part of each CDR3. Fields, in order: V gene, D gene, CDR3 protein. The D gene is left open where the match is weak.

v_gene: TRBV2; d_gene: NA; CDR3aa: CASSEVRGSPLHF
v_gene: TRBV29-1; d_gene: NA; CDR3aa: CSVELVDGRTYEQYF
v_gene: TRBV9; d_gene: TRBD1; CDR3aa: CASSVGQGGFNEQYF
v_gene: TRBV12-3/TRBV12-4; d_gene: TRBD1; CDR3aa: CASSSTGDQPQHF
v_gene: TRBV2; d_gene: TRBD1; CDR3aa: CASSGDRADGYTF
v_gene: TRBV5-6; d_gene: TRBD1; CDR3aa: CASSLEDREGAEAFF
v_gene: TRBV10-3; d_gene: NA; CDR3aa: CAISDPQIANYGYTF
v_gene: TRBV12-5; d_gene: NA; CDR3aa: CASGAGDGGKETQYF
v_gene: TRBV18; d_gene: TRBD2; CDR3aa: CASSFLAGSQETQYF
v_gene: TRBV3-1/TRBV3-2; d_gene: TRBD1; CDR3aa: CASSQVWTGTYEQYF
v_gene: TRBV3-1/TRBV3-2; d_gene: NA; CDR3aa: CASSHQTGNEQFF
v_gene: TRBV6-5; d_gene: NA; CDR3aa: CASSLGLGTEAFF
v_gene: TRBV5-1; d_gene: NA; CDR3aa: CASSNGGDSEAFF
v_gene: TRBV10-3; d_gene: NA; CDR3aa: CAISKTSQDSGNTIYF
v_gene: TRBV13; d_gene: NA; CDR3aa: CASGQSSYNSPLHF
v_gene: TRBV6-2/TRBV6-3; d_gene: NA; CDR3aa: CASSYLGHATDTQYF
v_gene: TRBV5-4; d_gene: TRBD1; CDR3aa: CASSSGTGQETQYF
v_gene: TRBV3-1/TRBV3-2; d_gene: TRBD1; CDR3aa: CASSQRDRNTDTQYF
v_gene: TRBV5-1; d_gene: TRBD1; CDR3aa: CASSFSGGFEKLFF
v_gene: TRBV10-3; d_gene: NA; CDR3aa: CAIRTTTNYGYTF
v_gene: TRBV7-3; d_gene: NA; CDR3aa: CASSLTGRGAEAFF
v_gene: TRBV19; d_gene: NA; CDR3aa: CASSIGLNYGYTF
v_gene: TRBV19; d_gene: TRBD1; CDR3aa: CASSQGGTGVNSPLHF
v_gene: TRBV7-9; d_gene: NA; CDR3aa: CASSRREREKLFF
v_gene: TRBV18; d_gene: TRBD1; CDR3aa: CASSPDRVTEAFF
v_gene: TRBV6-5; d_gene: TRBD1; CDR3aa: CASKNSGQVNQPQHF
v_gene: TRBV28; d_gene: NA; CDR3aa: CASSPPGPNYGYTF